Listed below are T cell receptor beta chains from one sample, sequenced in a study of shared clonotypes between healthy human individuals. Here immunoSEQ multiplex PCR was the method, and the copy in TCRdb shows in-frame clones only, minus some. The sample includes 1.5 million to 2.5 million clones, approximately 94% of them seen just once. Source material: naive CD8+ T cells sorted from blood. These receptors were obtained from a man between 18 and 29 years old in good health. Both conserved end residues are part of each CDR3. Each record gives: clone size, D gene, J gene, V gene, CDR3 DNA, CDR3 protein. A D gene is named only where the DNA matches it firmly. Clone size, where shown, is once, few, many, or a class for clones that have expanded.

>.|.|TRBJ1-5|TRBV19
TGTGCCAGTAGTATGGGGGGGGCCCAGCATTTT
CASSMGGAQHF
>.|.|TRBJ1-1|TRBV7-9
TGTGCCAGCAGCTCCCTCCGGGGGGGCCCCCGGAAAGCTTTCTTT
CASSSLRGGPRKAFF
>.|.|TRBJ1-5|TRBV4-1
TGCGCCAGCAGCCAAAGCTCTTATAGCAATCAGCCCCAGCATTTT
CASSQSSYSNQPQHF
>once|TRBD1|TRBJ2-1|TRBV12-5
TGTGCTAGTACAGGGGTGGGCAATGAGCAGTTCTTC
CASTGVGNEQFF
>.|.|TRBJ1-1|TRBV7-9
TGTGCCAGCAGCTTAGGAGGTGGTAGGACTGAAGCTTTCTTT
CASSLGGGRTEAFF
>.|.|TRBJ2-5|TRBV13
TGTGCCAGCAGCCCCCGGAGGGAAGAGACCCAGTACTTC
CASSPRREETQYF
>.|.|TRBJ2-2|TRBV6-1
TGTGCCAGCAGTGAGATGAGGGGTTCGACCGGGGAGCTGTTTTTT
CASSEMRGSTGELFF
>.|.|TRBJ1-1|TRBV7-6
TGTGCCAGCAGCCCGGGGAGAGTTAACACTGAAGCTTTCTTT
CASSPGRVNTEAFF
>.|.|TRBJ2-7|TRBV29-1
TGCAGCGTTGAAGAGGGGAGCGGACAGAGCTCCTACGAGCAGTACTTC
CSVEEGSGQSSYEQYF
>once|.|TRBJ2-2|TRBV9
TGTGCCAGCAGCGTAGAGGAGAACACCGGGGAGCTGTTTTTT
CASSVEENTGELFF
>.|.|TRBJ2-5|TRBV27
TGTGCCAGCAGTTTTATAACCCCCCTCGGGGTGGGGGCCCCTGAGACCCAGTACTTC
CASSFITPLGVGAPETQYF
>.|.|TRBJ2-2|TRBV5-4
TGTGCCAGCAGCTTAGGCAGCGCGAACACCGGGGAGCTGTTTTTT
CASSLGSANTGELFF
>.|.|TRBJ1-5|TRBV7-8
TGTGCCAGCAGTCGCGGGGGCGGGCAGCCCCAGCATTTT
CASSRGGGQPQHF
>.|TRBD1|TRBJ2-2|TRBV4-1
TGCGCCAGCAGCCAACCTCGAGGGACAGGGAACACCGGGGAGCTGTTTTTT
CASSQPRGTGNTGELFF
>.|.|TRBJ2-5|TRBV7-8
TGTGCCAGCAGCTTAGCGTATTTGATCCAAGAGACCCAGTACTTC
CASSLAYLIQETQYF
>few|.|TRBJ1-2|TRBV5-6
TGTGCCAGCAGCTTGGGTGGCCCATATGATGGCTACACCTTC
CASSLGGPYDGYTF
>.|.|TRBJ2-5|TRBV7-6
TGTGCCAGCAGTTTCAAGACGGCAGGGTTTCCGTTCGAGACCCAGTACTTC
CASSFKTAGFPFETQYF
>once|TRBD2|TRBJ2-1|TRBV7-8
TGTGCCAGCAGCTTAGACGGGGGGGCCAATGAGCAGTTCTTC
CASSLDGGANEQFF
>.|TRBD2|TRBJ2-7|TRBV4-1
TGCGCCAGCAGCCAAGGGGAGGGTACCTACGAGCAGTACTTC
CASSQGEGTYEQYF
>once|.|TRBJ1-1|TRBV7-6
TGTGCCAGCAGCTTACTTTCTTTGCCGGGTGGGGCTTTCTTT
CASSLLSLPGGAFF
>once|.|TRBJ1-2|TRBV5-4
TGTGCCAGCGGCGGACCGGGATCGGGGGGATATGGCTACACCTTC
CASGGPGSGGYGYTF
>.|TRBD1|TRBJ1-3|TRBV28
TGTGCCAGCAGTTCGACAGGGCTCTCTGGAAACACCATATATTTT
CASSSTGLSGNTIYF
>.|TRBD1|TRBJ2-5|TRBV9
TGTGCCAGCAGCGCGTGGACAGGGGAATACCAAGAGACCCAGTACTTC
CASSAWTGEYQETQYF
>.|.|TRBJ2-3|TRBV28
TGTGCCAGCAGTTTACCTGGGCAGCTTTCTAGCACAGATACGCAGTATTTT
CASSLPGQLSSTDTQYF
>.|.|TRBJ1-1|TRBV27
TGTGCCAGCAGTTTCAGCCGGACGAACACTGAAGCTTTCTTT
CASSFSRTNTEAFF
>.|TRBD2|TRBJ2-5|TRBV5-1
TGCGCCAGCAGCGTGGAGCGGGGGGGCCGGGAGACCCAGTACTTC
CASSVERGGRETQYF
>.|TRBD2|TRBJ2-5|TRBV7-9
TGTGCCAGTCGTCAAAATAGCGGGGCCCAAGAGACCCAGTACTTC
CASRQNSGAQETQYF
>few|.|TRBJ1-6|TRBV11-2
TGTGCCAGCAGCCCCAACAGCTACTCCTCCTATAATTCACCCCTCCACTTT
CASSPNSYSSYNSPLHF
>.|TRBD1|TRBJ1-1|TRBV19
TGTGCCAGTAGTTCCGTGACGCGACAGGGGCAGGGTGAAGCTTTCTTT
CASSSVTRQGQGEAFF
>.|.|TRBJ2-5|TRBV28
TGTGCCAGCACTCCCCCGGGGGCTGGAGAGACCCAGTACTTC
CASTPPGAGETQYF
>once|TRBD1|TRBJ2-3|TRBV9
TGTGCCAGCAGCGGCCGGGACAGCCTCACAGATACGCAGTATTTT
CASSGRDSLTDTQYF
>.|TRBD1|TRBJ2-3|TRBV13
TGTGCCAGCAGCCACCGGGACAGGGAGGGCACAGATACGCAGTATTTT
CASSHRDREGTDTQYF
>once|TRBD1|TRBJ2-7|TRBV2
TGTGCCAGCACCCTGGTGACAGGGGCCTACGAGCAGTACTTC
CASTLVTGAYEQYF
>.|TRBD1|TRBJ2-2|TRBV27
TGTGCCAGCAGTTCAACAGGGGGCGACACCGGGGAGCTGTTTTTT
CASSSTGGDTGELFF
>.|TRBD1|TRBJ2-3|TRBV7-9
TGTGCCAGCAGCCCCACCCCGGGGACAGGGGTCACAGATACGCAGTATTTT
CASSPTPGTGVTDTQYF
>.|TRBD2|TRBJ2-3|TRBV6-1
TGTGCCAGCAGCGAAGTCCATGCGGTAGCGGGTCGAACCACAGATACGCAGTATTTT
CASSEVHAVAGRTTDTQYF
>.|TRBD1|TRBJ1-1|TRBV27
TGTGCCAGCACTGACAGGGGCACTGAAGCTTTCTTT
CASTDRGTEAFF
>.|.|TRBJ2-6|TRBV30
TGTGCCTGGAGTCAAGGGGCTGGGGCCAACGTCCTGACTTTC
CAWSQGAGANVLTF
>.|TRBD1|TRBJ2-1|TRBV19
TGTGCCAGTAGTATAGTCCCAGGGGGCGATGAGCAGTTCTTC
CASSIVPGGDEQFF
>.|.|TRBJ2-7|TRBV5-1
TGCGCCAGCAGCTTGGTACATTATGGTGTCTACGAGCAGTACTTC
CASSLVHYGVYEQYF
>.|.|TRBJ2-1|TRBV9
TGTGCCAGCAGCGTAGAGGGGGATGAGCAGTTCTTC
CASSVEGDEQFF
>.|TRBD1|TRBJ2-7|TRBV28
TGTGCCAGCAGTTTTCAGAACAGGGGATTGTACGAGCAGTACTTC
CASSFQNRGLYEQYF
>.|TRBD2|TRBJ2-5|TRBV7-8
TGTGCCAGCAGCTTATTTGGGCTAGCGGAGGAGACCCAGTACTTC
CASSLFGLAEETQYF
>.|.|TRBJ2-3|TRBV5-6
TGTGCCAGCAGCTTCTCTCCCTCCGACACAGATACGCAGTATTTT
CASSFSPSDTDTQYF
>.|.|TRBJ1-1|TRBV6-5
TGTGCCAGCAGTCGGGACGGGACACCTGAAGCTTTCTTT
CASSRDGTPEAFF
>.|TRBD1|TRBJ1-1|TRBV4-1
TGCGCCAGCAGCCAAGTGCCAGGGGGAACTGAAGCTTTCTTT
CASSQVPGGTEAFF
>.|.|TRBJ2-7|TRBV21-1
TGTGCCAGCAGCAGATTAGCGGGCGGGACCTACACATACGAGCAGTACTTC
CASSRLAGGTYTYEQYF
>.|.|TRBJ2-2|TRBV4-1
TGCGCCAGCAGCCAAGTAGGAGGGGCGGGGGAGCTGTTTTTT
CASSQVGGAGELFF
>.|.|TRBJ1-3|TRBV6-5
TGTGCCAGCAGTTATGGACCGGCCTCTGGAAACACCATATATTTT
CASSYGPASGNTIYF
>.|.|TRBJ2-7|TRBV13
TGTGCCAGCAGCTCGGGACGGTTCTACGAGCAGTACTTC
CASSSGRFYEQYF